These T cell receptor beta chains were read from a single sample in a study of T cells in Graves' hyperthyroidism and ophthalmopathy. Each CDR3 protein gets one entry after TCRdb re-called the multiplex PCR reads with MiXCR. The data contain around 300,000 distinct CDR3 sequences, around 15% of them singletons. Specimen: blood. The receptors were sampled from a woman in her forties with Graves' ophthalmopathy. Both conserved end residues are part of each CDR3.

TRBV15	19	TRBJ2-7	CATSRTQGLAGGPRYEQYF
TRBV20-1	14	TRBJ2-7	CSAREGSGGREQYF
TRBV11-2	13	TRBJ1-2	CASSSSGDWGYTF
TRBV27	14	TRBJ2-7	CASSFLSTKDEQYF
TRBV12-3/TRBV12-4	15	TRBJ2-1	CASKADRSSYNEQFF
TRBV27	15	TRBJ1-4	CASSLSRQGYEKLFF
TRBV30	15	TRBJ2-1	CAWSHPGLDYNEQFF
TRBV2	11	TRBJ1-3	CASRRGGTIYF
TRBV10-3	15	TRBJ2-7	CAISAPGQGVHEQYF
TRBV11-2	15	TRBJ2-3	CASSLVAGGPDTQYF